This T cell receptor (beta chain) was sequenced for a study of shared clonotypes between healthy human individuals. Study background: Donors had three CD4 naive, three CD4 memory, two CD8 naive and one CD8 memory plate apiece. The study, taken as a whole, reports: Non-shared clonotypes had lower generation probabilities than those shared by all four donors. Limitation of the genetic and exposure-history diversity represented came from the few donors.

CD45RO-negative cells were positively selected for CCR7, leaving out terminally differentiated effector memory CD45RA+ cells. Only Caucasian adults living in Nashville, Tennessee made up the donor group. A note on this clone: Its antigen is still unknown.

Repertoires were generated with immunoSEQ multiplex PCR, while TCRdb's copy carries only in-frame clones and drops some. The sample carries 700,000 to 950,000 clones, about 97% recorded once. Deletions cut 0 bases from V and 7 bases from J, with 12 bases between. The CDR3 loop spans 14 amino acids. Germline assignment: CDR1 MGHRA and CDR2 YSYEKL. The clonotype was recovered from a man aged 25-45 years in good health. The V call is TRBV4-1, the J call TRBJ1-1; tentative D call: TRBD1 (6 bases). The sequencing sample was made of naive CD8+ T cells sorted from blood. The CDR3 reads CASSQDGLGGEAFF. The CDR3 DNA sequence: TGCGCCAGCAGCCAAGACGGGTTAGGGGGTGAAGCTTTCTTT.